This is a list of T cell receptor beta chains from one sample in a study of blood T cell repertoires in COVID-19. Assay: immunoSEQ multiplex PCR; the TCRdb copy retains only in-frame clones and omits some. In the table there are roughly 410,000 clones, roughly nine tenths of which are singletons. The sample consisted of peripheral blood. The source of these receptors is a man in his forties with acute or convalescent COVID-19. CDR3s include the opening cysteine and the closing phenylalanine or tryptophan. The D gene is left open where the match is weak. The size entry is marked missing in some rows and otherwise reads once, few, many or a size class.

len	abundance	v_gene	j_gene	d_gene	CDR3nt	CDR3aa
13	-	TRBV11-3	TRBJ2-3	-	TGTGCCAGCCAGGGGTCCGATGCAGATACGCAGTATTTT	CASQGSDADTQYF
15	-	TRBV3-1/TRBV3-2	TRBJ1-2	-	TGTGCCAGCAGCGGCCGGCCGGACAGACATTATGGCTACACCTTC	CASSGRPDRHYGYTF
15	-	TRBV18	TRBJ2-1	TRBD2	TGTGCCAGCTCACCGTCCCGGGAGGCTTATAGTGAGCAGTTCTTC	CASSPSREAYSEQFF
18	-	TRBV9	TRBJ2-5	-	TGTGCCAGCAGCCACCCGATGGGACTTCACGGGGTGCGAGAGACCCAGTACTTC	CASSHPMGLHGVRETQYF
18	-	TRBV9	TRBJ1-2	-	TGTGCCAGCAGCGCGCCGCGAGACCGGACAATTATGGCATATGGCTACACCTTC	CASSAPRDRTIMAYGYTF
20	-	TRBV4-1	TRBJ1-1	TRBD1	TGCGCCAGCAGCCAAGCTTATTCCCCGGGCGGGACAGGGATAGATCCTGAAGCTTTCTTT	CASSQAYSPGGTGIDPEAFF
13	-	TRBV3-1/TRBV3-2	TRBJ1-2	TRBD1	TGTGCCAGCAGTACCGGGACAGCCTTCCTTTCCACCTTC	CASSTGTAFLSTF
14	-	TRBV10-3	TRBJ2-3	TRBD2	TGTGCCATCACCACTAGCGGGAGTTCAGATACGCAGTATTTT	CAITTSGSSDTQYF
18	-	TRBV6-1	TRBJ2-3	TRBD2	TGTGCCAGCAGTGGAGACTTAGCGGGAGCAGGAAGCACAGATACGCAGTATTTT	CASSGDLAGAGSTDTQYF
12	-	TRBV10-3	TRBJ1-3	-	TGTGCCATCAGTGATTCAGGGGACACCATATATTTT	CAISDSGDTIYF
14	once	TRBV15	TRBJ1-5	-	TGTGCCACCCGGGAGTGGGGTAACAATCAGCCCCAGCATTTT	CATREWGNNQPQHF
15	-	TRBV14	TRBJ2-1	-	TGTGCCAGCAGCCAAGATTGGGGGGCCTACAATGAGCAGTTCTTC	CASSQDWGAYNEQFF
14	-	TRBV11-1	TRBJ2-7	TRBD2	TGTGCCAGCAGCGAAGCGGGGAGGTTCTACGAGCAGTACTTC	CASSEAGRFYEQYF